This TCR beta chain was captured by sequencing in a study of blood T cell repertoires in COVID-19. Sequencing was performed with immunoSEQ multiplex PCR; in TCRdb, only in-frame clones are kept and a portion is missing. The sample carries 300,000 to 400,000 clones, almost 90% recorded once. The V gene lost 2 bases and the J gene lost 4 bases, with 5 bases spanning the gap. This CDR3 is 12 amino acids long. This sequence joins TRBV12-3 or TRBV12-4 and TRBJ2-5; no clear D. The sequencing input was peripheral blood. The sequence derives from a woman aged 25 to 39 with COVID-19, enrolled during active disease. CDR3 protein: CASSLLGETQYF. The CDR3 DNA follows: TGTGCCAGCAGTTTACTCGGAGAGACCCAGTACTTC.